A selection of T cell receptor beta chains follows, all from one sample in a study of blood T cell repertoires in COVID-19. Produced via immunoSEQ multiplex PCR; TCRdb's table is partial and in-frame only. Of under 200,000 clones listed, roughly 84% were seen once; the top ten hold about 3.2%. Specimen: PBMCs or T cells enriched from blood (not recorded which). The source of these receptors is a woman younger than 45 who had been exposed to COVID-19. Both conserved end residues are part of each CDR3. The order of the fields is D gene, V gene, clone size, J gene, CDR3 protein, CDR3 DNA. D genes are given only for firm matches. Size is omitted from some rows. Given values are once, few, many or a class for expanded clones.

NA	TRBV5-4	NA	TRBJ1-1	CASSLIHRADTEAFF	TGTGCCAGCAGCTTGATTCACAGGGCCGACACTGAAGCTTTCTTT
TRBD1	TRBV4-1	NA	TRBJ2-7	CASSPRTGGYYEQYF	TGCGCCAGCAGCCCCCGGACAGGGGGTTATTACGAGCAGTACTTC
NA	TRBV6-2/TRBV6-3	NA	TRBJ2-7	CASSYSPGETYEQYF	TGTGCCAGCAGTTACTCGCCGGGAGAAACTTACGAGCAGTACTTC
NA	TRBV7-3	NA	TRBJ1-2	CASSLMAGAPNGYTF	TGTGCCAGCAGCTTAATGGCGGGGGCGCCGAATGGCTACACCTTC
NA	TRBV7-2	NA	TRBJ1-5	CASSPRSGNQPQHF	TGTGCCAGCAGCCCCCGAAGCGGGAATCAGCCCCAGCATTTT
NA	TRBV29-1	NA	TRBJ1-1	CSGLTGGTEAFF	TGCAGCGGATTAACAGGTGGCACTGAAGCTTTCTTT
NA	TRBV19	few	TRBJ1-4	CASSTREGVYEKLFF	TGTGCCAGTAGTACCCGGGAGGGGGTGTATGAAAAACTGTTTTTT
NA	TRBV7-9	NA	TRBJ2-2	CASSFSGQNTGELFF	TGTGCCAGCAGCTTTTCTGGACAGAACACCGGGGAGCTGTTTTTT
TRBD1	TRBV7-9	once	TRBJ2-1	CASSMGQGSDEQFF	TGTGCCAGCAGCATGGGACAGGGAAGCGATGAGCAGTTCTTC
TRBD1	TRBV2	NA	TRBJ2-3	CASTTLFKTGDRDTQYF	TGTGCCAGCACCACCCTGTTCAAGACAGGGGACCGAGATACGCAGTATTTT
NA	TRBV19	NA	TRBJ2-2	CASSMRQAFDTGELFF	TGTGCCAGTAGTATGCGACAGGCTTTTGACACCGGGGAGCTGTTTTTT
TRBD2	TRBV6-5	many	TRBJ2-7	CASSYGTSSYEQYF	TGTGCCAGCAGTTACGGGACTAGCTCCTACGAGCAGTACTTC
NA	TRBV6-1	NA	TRBJ1-2	CASSERSREGYGYTF	TGTGCCAGCAGTGAAAGATCCCGGGAGGGCTATGGCTACACCTTC
TRBD1	TRBV2	NA	TRBJ1-2	CASRMIDREFYGYTF	TGTGCCAGCCGAATGATCGACAGGGAGTTCTATGGCTACACCTTC
NA	TRBV19	NA	TRBJ1-1	CASSMGRGTEAFF	TGTGCCAGTAGTATGGGAAGGGGCACTGAAGCTTTCTTT
NA	TRBV7-6	NA	TRBJ1-6	CASSPDDGSYNSPLHF	TGTGCCAGCAGCCCAGACGACGGGTCCTATAATTCACCCCTCCACTTT
NA	TRBV25-1	NA	TRBJ2-7	CARRSRTPSSYEQYF	TGTGCCAGGAGGTCCAGGACTCCTAGCTCCTACGAGCAGTACTTC
TRBD1	TRBV7-8	NA	TRBJ1-5	CASSRDRLGNQPQHF	TGTGCCAGCAGCCGGGACAGGTTAGGAAATCAGCCCCAGCATTTT
NA	TRBV6-5	NA	TRBJ1-1	CASSYLAEAFF	TGTGCCAGCAGTTACCTTGCTGAAGCTTTCTTT
NA	TRBV6-2/TRBV6-3	NA	TRBJ1-1	CASSKRQAFNTEAFF	TGTGCCAGCAGTAAGAGACAGGCATTTAACACTGAAGCTTTCTTT
NA	TRBV7-8	NA	TRBJ2-2	CASSLRGLYTGELFF	TGTGCCAGCAGCCTCAGGGGCCTGTACACCGGGGAGCTGTTTTTT
TRBD1	TRBV9	NA	TRBJ1-1	CASSAKGQGPMNTEAFF	TGTGCCAGCAGCGCCAAGGGACAGGGGCCCATGAACACTGAAGCTTTCTTT
TRBD1	TRBV29-1	NA	TRBJ2-2	CSVNRGGTGELFF	TGCAGCGTTAACAGGGGCGGCACCGGGGAGCTGTTTTTT
TRBD1	TRBV10-1	NA	TRBJ2-3	CASSEWDSLTTDTQYF	TGCGCCAGCAGTGAGTGGGACAGCCTGACCACAGATACGCAGTATTTT
TRBD2	TRBV6-1	NA	TRBJ2-7	CASSDGMSGGSYEQYF	TGTGCCAGCAGTGATGGGATGTCGGGGGGATCCTACGAGCAGTACTTC
TRBD1	TRBV7-8	NA	TRBJ2-7	CASSRQGSDEQYF	TGTGCCAGCAGCCGACAGGGAAGCGACGAGCAGTACTTC
NA	TRBV4-1	NA	TRBJ1-1	CASSQDSPVGGAEAFF	TGCGCCAGCAGCCAAGATTCCCCGGTGGGAGGTGCGGAAGCTTTCTTT
NA	TRBV12-3/TRBV12-4	NA	TRBJ2-1	CASSNQGNEQFF	TGTGCCAGCAGCAATCAGGGGAATGAGCAGTTCTTC
NA	TRBV4-2	NA	TRBJ1-5	CASSQEVGGDNQPQHF	TGTGCCAGCAGCCAAGAAGTAGGGGGGGATAATCAGCCCCAGCATTTT
NA	TRBV19	NA	TRBJ2-1	CASSIEGVHNEQFF	TGTGCCAGTAGTATTGAAGGGGTCCACAATGAGCAGTTCTTC
TRBD1	TRBV12-3/TRBV12-4	NA	TRBJ1-5	CASRGQGNQPQHF	TGTGCCAGCAGGGGACAGGGCAATCAGCCCCAGCATTTT
NA	TRBV6-4	NA	TRBJ1-1	CASRPDRQNTEAFF	TGTGCCAGCAGACCGGACAGACAGAACACTGAAGCTTTCTTT
NA	TRBV15	NA	TRBJ1-5	CATSSIERSNQPQHF	TGTGCCACCAGCTCTATTGAGAGAAGCAATCAGCCCCAGCATTTT
NA	TRBV7-8	NA	TRBJ1-1	CASSLAFRNTEAFF	TGTGCCAGCAGCTTAGCGTTTCGGAACACTGAAGCTTTCTTT
TRBD2	TRBV5-4	NA	TRBJ2-1	CASSSGGTLAGAHNEQFF	TGTGCCAGCAGCTCTGGAGGAACTCTAGCGGGGGCTCACAATGAGCAGTTCTTC
TRBD1	TRBV24-1	NA	TRBJ2-7	CAIFSGTGGYEQYF	TGTGCCATCTTCTCCGGGACAGGGGGCTACGAGCAGTACTTC
TRBD1	TRBV2	NA	TRBJ1-5	CASERDRYSNQPQHF	TGTGCCAGTGAACGGGACAGATATAGCAATCAGCCCCAGCATTTT
NA	TRBV11-2	NA	TRBJ1-2	CASSLTRGGLFSYTF	TGTGCCAGCAGCCTAACTCGCGGAGGACTCTTCTCCTACACCTTC
NA	TRBV10-2	NA	TRBJ1-6	CASSGAGGVGGNSPLHF	TGCGCCAGCAGTGGGGCAGGTGGGGTAGGAGGTAATTCACCCCTCCACTTT
NA	TRBV19	NA	TRBJ1-5	CASSLSYQPQHF	TGTGCCAGTAGTCTTTCGTATCAGCCCCAGCATTTT
TRBD2	TRBV9	NA	TRBJ2-1	CASSVGSGGHYNEQFF	TGTGCCAGCAGCGTAGGGAGCGGGGGGCATTACAATGAGCAGTTCTTC
TRBD2	TRBV3-1/TRBV3-2	NA	TRBJ2-3	CASSGLSSGGRNTDTQYF	TGTGCCAGCAGCGGTCTATCTAGCGGGGGGCGAAACACAGATACGCAGTATTTT
TRBD1	TRBV14	NA	TRBJ2-3	CASSQRQGTSTDTQYF	TGTGCCAGCAGCCAGAGACAGGGTACCAGCACAGATACGCAGTATTTT
NA	TRBV6-5	NA	TRBJ2-3	CASSLSTDTQYF	TGTGCCAGCAGTCTTAGCACAGATACGCAGTATTTT
TRBD1	TRBV7-9	NA	TRBJ2-7	CASSSSEGAPVLSDEQYF	TGTGCCAGCAGCTCCTCAGAGGGGGCGCCAGTCCTCTCGGACGAGCAGTACTTC
TRBD1	TRBV4-2	NA	TRBJ1-2	CASSQAQGDYGYTF	TGTGCCAGCAGCCAAGCCCAGGGGGACTATGGCTACACCTTC
TRBD1	TRBV6-5	NA	TRBJ1-1	CASSRPYRGHTEAFF	TGTGCCAGCAGCCGACCTTACAGGGGGCACACTGAAGCTTTCTTT
NA	TRBV19	NA	TRBJ2-6	CASSNPGGAGANVLTF	TGTGCCAGTAGTAATCCAGGCGGGGCCGGGGCCAACGTCCTGACTTTC
TRBD2	TRBV10-1	NA	TRBJ2-1	CASSPGLAGVNEQFF	TGCGCCAGCAGTCCGGGACTAGCGGGGGTTAATGAGCAGTTCTTC